A selection of T cell receptor beta chains follows, all from one sample in a study of cytomegalovirus exposure and HLA in healthy donors. The protocol was immunoSEQ multiplex PCR, while the TCRdb copy is restricted to in-frame clones and leaves out a portion. Seen here are around 220,000 clones, under 80% observed once, and the top ten hold roughly 0.22%. Sequenced: PBMCs. The receptors here all came from a girl aged 2 to 10 in good health and CMV-seronegative. CDR3s include the opening cysteine and the closing phenylalanine or tryptophan. The order of the fields is J gene, V gene, CDR3 protein.

j_gene: TRBJ2-5; v_gene: TRBV5-4; CDR3aa: CASNSNPLREETQYF
j_gene: TRBJ2-6; v_gene: TRBV29-1; CDR3aa: CSVATQGTSSGANVLTF
j_gene: TRBJ2-1; v_gene: TRBV5-6; CDR3aa: CASSLVNNEQFF
j_gene: TRBJ1-1; v_gene: TRBV5-1; CDR3aa: CASSLESLAKNEAFF
j_gene: TRBJ2-1; v_gene: TRBV29-1; CDR3aa: CSVDSRTSGVSYNEQFF
j_gene: TRBJ1-5; v_gene: TRBV13; CDR3aa: CASSEGDQPQHF
j_gene: TRBJ2-3; v_gene: TRBV2; CDR3aa: CASSASIDTQYF
j_gene: .; v_gene: TRBV2; CDR3aa: CASRPPDRLTSEQYF
j_gene: TRBJ1-1; v_gene: TRBV27; CDR3aa: CASSDRGRQNTEAFF
j_gene: TRBJ1-2; v_gene: TRBV19; CDR3aa: CASSIVGQAGGYTF
j_gene: TRBJ2-5; v_gene: TRBV7-9; CDR3aa: CASSLTKETQYF
j_gene: TRBJ2-3; v_gene: TRBV28; CDR3aa: CASSLAGQGTDTQYF
j_gene: TRBJ1-2; v_gene: TRBV9; CDR3aa: CASRPPNGISGEGYTF
j_gene: TRBJ1-3; v_gene: TRBV11-2; CDR3aa: CASSLVGGNTIYF
j_gene: TRBJ1-2; v_gene: TRBV30; CDR3aa: CAWSPGRGYRYGYTF
j_gene: TRBJ2-1; v_gene: TRBV7-9; CDR3aa: CSSTSAGGVYNEQFF
j_gene: TRBJ2-7; v_gene: TRBV6-1; CDR3aa: CASKQGLKASEQYF
j_gene: TRBJ1-1; v_gene: TRBV7-9; CDR3aa: CSSSLGKTTFF
j_gene: TRBJ1-2; v_gene: TRBV13; CDR3aa: CASSFEGGLKLGYTF
j_gene: TRBJ2-6; v_gene: TRBV15; CDR3aa: CATSRSYRGSSGANVLTF
j_gene: TRBJ2-7; v_gene: TRBV7-8; CDR3aa: CASSPLTTGEQYF
j_gene: TRBJ2-1; v_gene: TRBV27; CDR3aa: CASSLYNEQFF
j_gene: TRBJ2-7; v_gene: TRBV4-1; CDR3aa: CASSLGQGASYEQYF
j_gene: TRBJ2-2; v_gene: TRBV4-2; CDR3aa: CASLKVGGNTGELFF
j_gene: TRBJ1-1; v_gene: TRBV7-2; CDR3aa: CASSPYFPEAFF
j_gene: TRBJ2-3; v_gene: TRBV5-1; CDR3aa: CASSLERTPTDTQYF
j_gene: TRBJ2-3; v_gene: TRBV9; CDR3aa: CASSVDRGTDTQYF